The 25 T cell receptor beta chains below all came from one sample that was sequenced in a study of blood T cell repertoires in COVID-19. Sequenced by immunoSEQ multiplex PCR; TCRdb stores in-frame clones only, minus some. The sample includes hundreds of thousands of clones, about 87% of them seen just once. What was sequenced was peripheral blood. The receptors shown here come from a human donor in a cohort sampled during active COVID-19.

The V gene is TRBV7-2, the J gene TRBJ1-3, with 7 nucleotides matching TRBD1. Germline trimming cut 4 bases from V and 7 bases from J; bases unmatched to any gene: 7. In germline, CDR1 is SGHTA, CDR2 FQGNSA. The CDR3 consists of 14 residues. The CDR3 reads CASSSPGQQNTIYF. In nucleotides, the CDR3 is TGTGCCAGCAGCTCACCGGGACAGCAGAACACCATATATTTT.

For the CDR3, the DNA is TGCGCCAGCAGCTTCGGACAGGGCTTAACTGAAGCTTTCTTT. Its protein is CASSFGQGLTEAFF. The chain joins TRBV5-1 to TRBJ1-1; 8 bases fit TRBD1. The CDR3 covers 14 residues. V lost 2 bases and J lost 5; bases outside the gene matches: 5. From germline, CDR1 is SGHRS and CDR2 YFSETQ.

Remarks on this clone: One end of the junction does not line up with germline, which may come from a read error. The rearrangement uses TRBV5-4 and TRBJ2-1; D unresolved. There are 11 residues in the CDR3. CDR1 SGHNT and CDR2 YYREEE come from the germline V gene (reference sequence). Here the CDR3 DNA reads TGTGCCAGCAGCTCCGACAATGAGCAGTTCTTC. Amino acids: CASSSDNEQFF.

The gene calls are TRBV29-1 and TRBJ2-7, with 12 bases lining up with TRBD2. CDR1 and CDR2 (germline): SQVTM, ANQGSEA. CDR3 length: 16 residues. Trimming removed 4 bases from V and 6 bases from J; junction bases left unmatched: 13. The CDR3 DNA follows: TGCAGCGTTGGTCGGCGACTAGCGGGAGACCCCGCCGAGCAGTACTTC. Protein product: CSVGRRLAGDPAEQYF.

This clone is a singleton in its sample. The gene calls are TRBV6-6 and TRBJ1-2; D call uncertain. Germline V gene data show CDR1 as MNHNY and CDR2 as SVGAGI (reference sequence). Trimming shortened V by 2 bases and J by 8 bases, and 12 bases separated the two germline ends. This CDR3 spans 13 amino acids. The CDR3 DNA reads TGTGCCAGCAGTTACCGGCCTTTGGAGGGCTACACCTTC. Amino acid sequence: CASSYRPLEGYTF.

This chain joins TRBV5-1 and TRBJ1-1; 7 bases are shared with TRBD1. The CDR3 has 15 residues. The junction had 6 bases not matched to a gene; V was cut back by 3 bases and J by 1 base. Per the germline V gene, CDR1 is SGHRS and CDR2 is YFSETQ. CDR3: CASSSTGAENTEAFF. CDR3 nucleotides: TGCGCCAGCAGCTCCACAGGGGCGGAGAACACTGAAGCTTTCTTT.

The chain uses TRBV19 and TRBJ2-1; D possibly corresponds to TRBD1 (5 bases). The CDR3 sequence is 15 residues long. V dropped 3 bases and J dropped 2 bases, with 11 bases sitting between them. Germline CDR1 reads LNHDA; CDR2 reads SQIVND (reference sequence). As DNA, the CDR3 is TGTGCCAGTAGTATTCAGGGTATCACCTACAATGAGCAGTTCTTC. This encodes CASSIQGITYNEQFF.

The rearrangement joins TRBV6-6 to TRBJ2-7; tentative D call: TRBD2 (6 bases). Germline CDR1 reads MNHNY; CDR2 reads SVGAGI (reference sequence). The V and J ends lost 8 bases and 3 bases respectively, with 17 bases between them. The CDR3 has 14 residues. The CDR3 is CASQLGDSGYEQYF. The CDR3 DNA follows: TGTGCCAGCCAACTAGGGGATAGCGGCTACGAGCAGTACTTC.

The chain has TRBV10-3 and TRBJ2-3; 12 nucleotides match TRBD1. Per the germline V gene, CDR1 is ENHRY and CDR2 is SYGVKD. Trimming took 10 bases from V and 6 from J; bases not matched to a gene: 5. The CDR3 length is 13 residues. The CDR3 loop reads CATGTGGGDTQYF. The CDR3 DNA is TGTGCCACAGGGACAGGGGGCGGCGATACGCAGTATTTT.

The V call is TRBV4-2, the J call TRBJ1-1; perhaps TRBD1 as D (5 bases). V was trimmed by 0 bases and J by 3 bases, leaving 23 bases between them. CDR1 and CDR2 from the germline V gene are LGHNA and YNFKEQ. The CDR3 runs 19 residues. Here the CDR3 DNA reads TGTGCCAGCAGCCAAGAATATCCGGGGACCAGGTGGGGGGACACTGAAGCTTTCTTT. Translating it yields CASSQEYPGTRWGDTEAFF.

The chain is built from TRBV2 and TRBJ2-7; possibly TRBD1 for D (6 bases). The V end lost 5 bases, the J end lost 4 bases, and 18 bases lay between the germline ends. The CDR3 contains 15 residues. Germline V gene sequence: CDR1 SNHLY, CDR2 FYNNEI. In DNA, the CDR3 is TGTGCCAGCAGTTTTGGGGGCGGAACGCTGTACGAGCAGTACTTC. It codes for CASSFGGGTLYEQYF.

The J gene is TRBJ1-5, the V gene TRBV6-2 or TRBV6-3; tentatively, D is TRBD1 (6 bases). The CDR3 extends over 18 amino acids. V lost 5 bases and J 5 bases, leaving 25 bases between the germline ends. The germline CDR1 and CDR2 sequences are MNHEY and SVGEGT. CDR3 in amino acids: CASSPQGFSYGRDQPQHF. CDR3 DNA sequence: TGTGCCAGCAGTCCACAGGGTTTTTCGTACGGTCGCGATCAGCCCCAGCATTTT.

The table lists this clone with many counts. The chain employs TRBV27 and TRBJ2-2; TRBD1 might be the D (6 bases). CDR1 is MNHEY, CDR2 SMNVEV, per germline (reference sequence). This CDR3 is 15 amino acids long. The V end lost 0 bases, the J end lost 7 bases, and 12 bases lay between the germline ends. In nucleotides, the CDR3 is TGTGCCAGCAGTTTATCACAGGGTTTGGGCGGGGAGCTGTTTTTT. It codes for CASSLSQGLGGELFF.

The chain uses TRBV7-3 and TRBJ2-7; 10 bases agree with TRBD1. The CDR3 sequence is 17 residues long. Losses at the gene ends were 5 bases for V and 2 bases for J; bases not matched to a gene: 12. CDR1 and CDR2 (germline): SGHTA, FQGTGA. For the CDR3, the DNA is TGTGCCAGCAGCCTATCGTTGGACAGGGGGGGAGCCTACGAGCAGTACTTC. Amino acids: CASSLSLDRGGAYEQYF.

This clone has only a few counts. This chain uses TRBV25-1 with TRBJ2-5; 9 positions match TRBD1. The CDR3 is 15 residues long. V shed 4 bases and J 3 bases; nucleotides not matched to a gene: 6. Germline CDR1 reads MGHDK; CDR2 reads SYGVNS. DNA for the CDR3: TGTGCCAGCAGTGTTGTTGGGACAGGGAAAGAGACCCAGTACTTC. It encodes CASSVVGTGKETQYF. Full variable domain (outside the CDR3, taken from reference TRBV25-1 and TRBJ2-5): EADIYQTPRYLVIGTGKKITLECSQTMGHDKMYWYQQDPGMELHLIHYSYGVNSTEKGDLSSESTVSRIRTEHFPLTLESARPSHTSQYLCASSVVGTGKETQYFGPGTRLLVL.

The gene calls are TRBV6-5 and TRBJ2-1; tentative D call: TRBD2 (6 bases). Deletions cut 7 bases from V and 10 bases from J, with 11 bases between. Germline V gene sequence: CDR1 MNHEY, CDR2 SVGAGI. The CDR3 runs 11 residues. This CDR3 reads CASMGGWEQFF. In nucleotides, the CDR3 is TGTGCCAGCATGGGGGGTTGGGAGCAGTTCTTC.

The rearrangement joins TRBV3-1 (or the pseudogene TRBV3-2) to TRBJ2-2; 12 nucleotides match TRBD2. Germline V lookup: CDR1 LGHDT, CDR2 YNNKEL (reference sequence). Losses at the gene ends were 5 bases for V and 6 bases for J; bases not matched to a gene: 4. There are 15 residues in the CDR3. The CDR3 DNA reads TGTGCCAGCAGCTCTAGCGGGAGGGGCCCCGGGGAGCTGTTTTTT. It codes for CASSSSGRGPGELFF.

This chain joins TRBV12-3 or TRBV12-4 and TRBJ1-2; D is undetermined. V lost 5 bases and J 2 bases, leaving 9 bases between the germline ends. The CDR3 contains 13 residues. CDR3 coding DNA: TGTGCCAGCAGTCCCCCCACAAACTATGGCTACACCTTC. Residues: CASSPPTNYGYTF.

The genes are TRBV7-4 and TRBJ2-1, with 8 bases aligning to TRBD2. CDR1 is SGHVT and CDR2 is SQSDAQ in the germline V gene. V lost 5 bases and J lost 2; bases outside the gene matches: 11. This CDR3 has 17 amino acids. The CDR3 is CASSLWTSPRPYNEQFF. The CDR3 region has the DNA TGTGCCAGCAGCCTCTGGACTAGCCCGAGGCCCTACAATGAGCAGTTCTTC.

This chain joins TRBV30 and TRBJ2-2, with D perhaps matching TRBD2 (5 bases). Deletions cut 4 bases from V and 8 bases from J, with 8 bases between. The CDR3 length is 11 residues. CDR1 and CDR2 (germline): GTSNPN, SVGIG (reference sequence). For the CDR3, the DNA is TGTGCCTGGACACGACTAGGGGAGCTGTTTTTT. Amino acid sequence: CAWTRLGELFF. Full variable domain (missing parts from reference TRBV30 and TRBJ2-2): SQTIHQWPATLVQPVGSPLSLECTVEGTSNPNLYWYRQAAGRGLQLLFYSVGIGQISSEVPQNLSASRPQDRQFILSSKKLLLSDSGFYLCAWTRLGELFFGEGSRLTVL.

The chain links TRBV4-1 to TRBJ1-6, with D unclear. CDR3 size: 14 residues. From germline, CDR1 is MGHRA and CDR2 YSYEKL. V was trimmed by 0 bases and J by 8 bases, leaving 8 bases between them. CDR3 amino acids: CASSQDWGDSPLHF. In nucleotides, the CDR3 is TGCGCCAGCAGCCAAGACTGGGGAGATTCACCCCTCCACTTT.

The J gene is TRBJ2-7, the V gene TRBV24-1; a possible D gene is TRBD1 (5 bases). Trimming took off 12 bases at V and 7 bases at J, with 15 bases between the two ends. The CDR3 totals 11 residues. The germline CDR1 and CDR2 sequences are KGHDR and SFDVKD. The CDR3 region has the DNA TGTGCCCCAGGGATCTGGGGAGAGCAGTACTTC. Its translation is CAPGIWGEQYF.

This clone was seen only a few times. The V call is TRBV4-1, the J call TRBJ1-6; TRBD1 matches 7 bases. This CDR3 comprises 19 residues. Germline loops: CDR1 MGHRA, CDR2 YSYEKL. J gave up 7 bases and V 0 bases, and 15 bases lay outside the gene matches. CDR3 protein: CASSQESQTGQSLNSPLHF. The CDR3 DNA reads as TGCGCCAGCAGCCAAGAGTCGCAGACAGGGCAAAGCTTGAATTCACCCCTCCACTTT.

The chain joins TRBV28 to TRBJ2-7; D might be TRBD1 (5 bases). Trimming removed 3 bases from V and 2 bases from J, with 11 bases in between. This CDR3 contains 14 residues. Germline values: CDR1 MDHEN, CDR2 SYDVKM. The CDR3 region is CASSFLSRAYEQYF. The CDR3, as DNA: TGTGCCAGCAGTTTCCTGAGCAGGGCCTACGAGCAGTACTTC.

This clone was counted between two and nine times. This chain joins TRBV20-1 and TRBJ1-2; a weak D match, TRBD1 (5 bases). The V and J ends lost 6 bases and 3 bases respectively, with 5 bases between them. CDR1 DFQATT and CDR2 SNEGSKA come from the germline V gene (reference sequence). CDR3 size: 10 residues. CDR3 in amino acids: CSAGDYGYTF. The CDR3 nucleotides read TGCAGTGCAGGGGACTATGGCTACACCTTC.